The rows below give T cell receptor beta chains drawn from one sample of a study of shared clonotypes between healthy human individuals. The assay was immunoSEQ multiplex PCR, and TCRdb's table has in-frame clones only and misses some. The sample lists a few million clones, 93% seen once, with about 1.7% in the top ten. The sample taken for sequencing was naive CD8+ T cells from PBMCs. The origin of the receptors is a young man in good health. Some clones in this sample may be carry-over from other donors' samples. CDR3s include the opening cysteine and the closing phenylalanine or tryptophan. The size field is filled for only some rows; it gives once, few, many or a size class.

CDR3	V	size
CASSFSTQAPWYEQYF	TRBV7-9	.
CASSQYPGNPDEQYF	TRBV4-3	.
CASSPLTGLDYGYTF	TRBV9	once
CASSFSPRPAYEQYF	TRBV27	.
CASSPRPGLANTGELFF	TRBV7-6	once
CASSSDISTNEKLFF	TRBV6-5	.
CASSMVLAGGAEQFF	TRBV19	.
CATSWGPEAYGYTF	TRBV15	.
CASAPGQGFEQYF	TRBV10-2	.
CASSPITHEQYF	TRBV18	.
CAWSRGDRANTEAFF	TRBV30	.
CASSDHTGTSGTGNEQFF	TRBV9	.
CASRLAGDSYEQYF	TRBV10-1	.
CASSPPGLAGVANEQFF	TRBV18	.
CSVQGAYEQYF	TRBV29-1	.
CASSQSTSGRARSSYEQYF	TRBV23-1	.